These 8 T cell receptor beta chains share one sample of origin, sequenced in a study of T cells in tumors after PD-1 blockade. Generated by immunoSEQ multiplex PCR, the TCRdb table keeps only in-frame clones and is missing some. Of some 66,000 clones detected, over 65% appear once; the ten largest clones hold around 4.7%. The sample consisted of PBMCs, taken after anti-PD-1 treatment. The source of these receptors is a human donor with basal cell carcinoma.

This clone has only one observation. V gene TRBV29-1 combines with J gene TRBJ2-3; TRBD1 might be the D (5 bases). This CDR3 spans 12 amino acids. V lost 5 bases and J 4 bases, leaving 10 bases between the germline ends. Germline CDR1 SQVTM, CDR2 ANQGSEA. CDR3 sequence: CSVSGKADTQYF. The CDR3 bases are TGCAGCGTTTCAGGGAAGGCAGATACGCAGTATTTT.

The chain links TRBV3-1 (or the pseudogene TRBV3-2) to TRBJ2-7, with 8 bases matching TRBD1. The CDR3 sequence is 14 residues long. Germline CDR1 is LGHDT and CDR2 is YNNKEL (reference sequence). V was clipped by 1 base and J by 3 bases; unmatched bases: 2. CDR3 amino acids: CASSQVRGLYEQYF. Here the CDR3 DNA reads TGTGCCAGCAGCCAAGTCAGGGGGCTCTACGAGCAGTACTTC.

The rearrangement links TRBV7-2 to TRBJ2-5; D possibly corresponds to TRBD2 (6 bases). CDR3 length: 14 amino acids. V lost 0 bases to trimming and J lost 4 bases, with 9 bases between them. The germline V gene has CDR1 SGHTA and CDR2 FQGNSA. The CDR3 sequence: CASSLARRAETQYF. The CDR3 bases are TGTGCCAGCAGCTTAGCGCGGAGGGCAGAGACCCAGTACTTC.

In this sample, this clone turned up once. The V and J genes are TRBV5-1 and TRBJ2-1, with 7 bases matching TRBD1. Per the germline V gene, CDR1 is SGHRS and CDR2 is YFSETQ. This CDR3 comprises 15 residues. After removal of 4 bases from V and 0 bases from J, the junction contained 4 bases not matched to a gene. The CDR3 spells CASSEGAISYNEQFF. CDR3 nucleotide sequence: TGCGCCAGCAGCGAGGGGGCCATCTCCTACAATGAGCAGTTCTTC.

The chain combines TRBV6-5 with TRBJ1-5; no clear D gene. The CDR3 runs 13 residues. Germline values: CDR1 MNHEY, CDR2 SVGAGI. Trimming removed 6 bases at V and 7 bases at J, with 13 bases between. The CDR3 reads CASREPGGQPQHF. DNA for the CDR3: TGTGCCAGCAGGGAGCCGGGAGGACAGCCCCAGCATTTT.

This clone was detected only a few times. The chain carries TRBV9 and TRBJ2-1; D is tentatively TRBD1 or TRBD2 (6 bases each). The CDR3 has 12 amino acids. V shed 8 bases and J shed 6 bases, with 12 bases lying between them. Germline V gene sequence: CDR1 SGDLS, CDR2 YYNGEE. CDR3: CASEGGRNEQFF. In DNA form, the CDR3 reads TGTGCCAGTGAGGGGGGACGCAATGAGCAGTTCTTC.

As to this clone: This specimen includes other DNA sequences encoding the same CDR3. This chain joins TRBV6-6 and TRBJ1-1, with 7 bases aligning to TRBD1. This CDR3 region has 15 residues. Germline-derived CDR1 and CDR2 are MNHNY and SVGAGI (reference sequence). V lost 0 bases and J lost 3; bases outside the gene matches: 4. CDR3 loop: CASSYSRDRDTEAFF. CDR3 nucleotide sequence: TGTGCCAGCAGTTACTCGAGAGACAGGGACACTGAAGCTTTCTTT.

The chain joins TRBV24-1 to TRBJ2-1, with D tentatively TRBD1 (6 bases). V lost 0 bases and J 7 bases, leaving 6 bases between the germline ends. The CDR3 runs 13 residues. Germline loops: CDR1 KGHDR, CDR2 SFDVKD. The DNA of the CDR3 is TGTGCCACCAGTGATTTGCAGGGGAATGAGCAGTTCTTC. It codes for CATSDLQGNEQFF.